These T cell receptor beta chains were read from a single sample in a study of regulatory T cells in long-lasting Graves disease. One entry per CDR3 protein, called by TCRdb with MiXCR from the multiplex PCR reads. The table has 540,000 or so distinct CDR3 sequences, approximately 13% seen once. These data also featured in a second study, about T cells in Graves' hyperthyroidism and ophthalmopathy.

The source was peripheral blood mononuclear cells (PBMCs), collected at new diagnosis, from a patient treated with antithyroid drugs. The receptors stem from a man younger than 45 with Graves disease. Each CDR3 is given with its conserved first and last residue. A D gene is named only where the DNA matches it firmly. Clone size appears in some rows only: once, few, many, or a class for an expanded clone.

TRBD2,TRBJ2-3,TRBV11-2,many,CASSLGLAGEGVVSTDTQYF,TGTGCCAGCAGCTTAGGACTAGCGGGAGAGGGGGTCGTCTCCACAGATACGCAGTATTTT
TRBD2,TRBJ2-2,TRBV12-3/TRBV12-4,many,CASSPGLVGGTGELFF,TGTGCCAGCAGTCCGGGACTAGTTGGGGGGACCGGGGAGCTGTTTTTT
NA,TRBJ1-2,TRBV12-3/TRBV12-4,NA,CASSINCGYTF,TGTGCCAGCAGTATTAACTGTGGCTACACCTTC
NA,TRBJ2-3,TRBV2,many,CASTEGGATSSTDTQYF,TGTGCCAGCACGGAGGGGGGAGCGACATCTAGCACAGATACGCAGTATTTT
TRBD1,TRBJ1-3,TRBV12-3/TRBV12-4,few,CASSRPGQALFSGNTIYF,TGTGCCAGCAGTCGACCGGGACAGGCCCTATTCTCTGGAAACACCATATATTTT
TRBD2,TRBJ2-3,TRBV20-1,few,CSAYGTSGGSDTQYF,TGCAGTGCCTACGGGACTAGCGGGGGCTCAGATACGCAGTATTTT
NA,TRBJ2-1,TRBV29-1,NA,CSLRLGEQFF,TGCAGCCTCCGCTTGGGTGAGCAGTTCTTC
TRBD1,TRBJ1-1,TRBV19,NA,CASSIASGTGMRRNTEAFF,TGTGCCAGTAGTATTGCTTCCGGGACAGGGATGAGAAGGAACACTGAAGCTTTCTTT
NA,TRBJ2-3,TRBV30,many,CAWSSRQARTDTQYF,TGTGCCTGGAGTTCTCGGCAGGCGAGGACAGATACGCAGTATTTT
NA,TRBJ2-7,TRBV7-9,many,CASSFLSRDRPPYEQYF,TGTGCCAGCAGCTTCCTTTCCAGGGATCGACCCCCCTACGAGCAGTACTTC
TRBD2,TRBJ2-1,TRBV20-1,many,CSASDTSAGASYNEQFF,TGCAGTGCCAGTGACACCTCAGCGGGAGCTTCCTACAATGAGCAGTTCTTC
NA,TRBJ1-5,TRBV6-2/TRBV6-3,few,CASSYGDNQPQHF,TGTGCCAGCAGTTACGGGGACAATCAGCCCCAGCATTTT
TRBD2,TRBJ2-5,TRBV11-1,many,CASELAGVQETQYF,TGTGCCAGCGAACTAGCGGGGGTCCAAGAGACCCAGTACTTC
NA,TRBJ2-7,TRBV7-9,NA,CASSPQREQHF,TGTGCCAGCAGCCCCCAGCGCGAGCAGCACTTC
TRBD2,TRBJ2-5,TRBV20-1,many,CSARMAGRVLQETQYF,TGCAGTGCTAGGATGGCCGGGAGGGTACTCCAAGAGACCCAGTACTTC